This T cell receptor (beta chain) was sequenced in a study of control samples from healthy donors and cancer patients. The junction had 5 bases not matched to a gene; V was cut back by 5 bases and J by 5 bases. The CDR3 covers 14 residues. Germline values: CDR1 ENHRY, CDR2 SYGVKD. The repertoire was sequenced with immunoSEQ multiplex PCR; TCRdb's copy has only in-frame clones and lacks some. The sample contains 100,000 to 150,000 clones, approximately 84% of which appear only once. The material sequenced was blood. The chain couples TRBV10-3 to TRBJ2-7; TRBD1 agrees at 11 bases. This clonotype originated in a man younger than 35 in good health. The CDR3 coding sequence is TGTGCCATCAGTTTAGGACAGGGGGCGGACGAGCAGTACTTC. Translated: CAISLGQGADEQYF.